The rows below give T cell receptor beta chains drawn from one sample of a study of cytomegalovirus exposure and HLA in healthy donors. The protocol was immunoSEQ multiplex PCR, while the TCRdb copy is restricted to in-frame clones and leaves out a portion. The sample includes roughly 160,000 clones, around 82% of them seen just once. The source material was PBMCs. These receptors came from a man aged 25 to 40 in good health and CMV-seronegative. CDR3s leave out the opening cysteine and the closing phenylalanine or tryptophan.

J gene | V gene | CDR3 protein
TRBJ2-7 | TRBV7-6 | ASSLATGIGNYEQY
TRBJ2-7 | TRBV27 | ASSFVRGRSSYEQY
TRBJ1-1 | TRBV11-2 | ASTRDRGFFTEAF
TRBJ1-1 | TRBV29-1 | SALGLRTAGNTEAF
TRBJ1-1 | TRBV5-5 | ASSLVGANTEAF
TRBJ1-2 | TRBV5-1 | ASSVGTGGSGYGYT
TRBJ1-1 | TRBV18 | ASSPTAERIMNTEAF
TRBJ2-3 | TRBV13 | ASSTQGAGDTQY
TRBJ1-2 | TRBV29-1 | SVSGGDHYGYT
TRBJ2-5 | TRBV7-2 | ASSWPGTGSQETQY
TRBJ1-5 | TRBV27 | ASRRTGQSSNQPQH
TRBJ1-1 | TRBV10-3 | ASFGDEAF
- | TRBV29-1 | SVETGDNYEQY
TRBJ1-3 | TRBV6-1 | ASRVRDIGNTIY
TRBJ1-1 | TRBV11-2 | ASSLGTGEAF
TRBJ2-5 | TRBV21-1 | ASSPQRWTYQETQY
TRBJ2-5 | TRBV11-3 | ASSFSPRETQY
TRBJ1-1 | TRBV11-3 | ASSLDFGERAF
TRBJ2-5 | TRBV19 | ASRASGGGETQY
TRBJ1-5 | TRBV5-5 | ASSSEGLSSNQPQH
TRBJ2-5 | TRBV19 | ASSPGTGTGTQY
TRBJ2-3 | TRBV27 | ASKLEGLDVNTQY
TRBJ2-7 | TRBV29-1 | SVLIYEQY
TRBJ2-6 | TRBV7-6 | ASSPGQGTGANVLT
TRBJ2-5 | TRBV11-2 | ASSSTKGAGETQY
TRBJ2-3 | TRBV2 | ASSDLAGGSTDTQY
TRBJ2-5 | TRBV13 | ASSPGSQETQY
TRBJ2-1 | TRBV10-3 | AITTSGMYNEQF
TRBJ2-5 | TRBV5-1 | ASSPGTSGGFQETQY
TRBJ2-5 | TRBV29-1 | SVEGVRGNQETQY
TRBJ1-2 | TRBV6-1 | ASSYITGESGYT
TRBJ2-2 | TRBV25-1 | ASSGPGASTGELF
TRBJ2-7 | TRBV5-1 | ASSTYQGGEQY
TRBJ2-7 | TRBV6-6 | ASSYDTGGVYEQY
TRBJ2-6 | TRBV27 | ATREVGGANVLT
TRBJ2-7 | TRBV13 | ASSPGTGGHEQY
TRBJ2-7 | TRBV6-5 | ASSYYSTYEQY
TRBJ2-1 | TRBV5-6 | ASSRMDSHNEQF
TRBJ2-1 | TRBV19 | ASSMRRQGSSSYNEQF
TRBJ1-2 | TRBV5-1 | ASSLFNSLGGYGYT
TRBJ2-1 | TRBV18 | ASSPQGTSVYNEQF